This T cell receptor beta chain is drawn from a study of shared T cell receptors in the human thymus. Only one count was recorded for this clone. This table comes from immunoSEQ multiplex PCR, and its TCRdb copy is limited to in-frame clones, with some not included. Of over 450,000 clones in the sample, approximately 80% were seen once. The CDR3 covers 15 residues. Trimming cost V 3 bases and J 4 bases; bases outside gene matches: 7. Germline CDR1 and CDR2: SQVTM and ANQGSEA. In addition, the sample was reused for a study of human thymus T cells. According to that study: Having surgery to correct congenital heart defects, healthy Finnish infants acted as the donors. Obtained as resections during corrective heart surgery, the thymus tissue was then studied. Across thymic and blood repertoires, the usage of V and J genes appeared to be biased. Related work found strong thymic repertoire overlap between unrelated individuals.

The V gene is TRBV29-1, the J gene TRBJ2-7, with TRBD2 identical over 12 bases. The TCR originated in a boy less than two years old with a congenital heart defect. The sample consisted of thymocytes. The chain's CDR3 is CSVEGRLAGVYEQYF. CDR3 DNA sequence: TGCAGCGTTGAGGGACGACTAGCGGGAGTTTACGAGCAGTACTTC.